The 26 T cell receptor beta chains below all came from one sample that was sequenced in a study of blood T cell repertoires in COVID-19. The assay was immunoSEQ multiplex PCR, and TCRdb's table has in-frame clones only and misses some. The sample has almost 100,000 clones; roughly 86% are singletons. Sample: peripheral blood. Receptor source: a middle-aged man with acute or convalescent COVID-19.

Here the CDR3 DNA reads TGCGCCAGCAGCCAGGCCCCTCCGACTAGCAGGAGCTCCTACAATGAGCAGTTCTTC. Translated, it gives CASSQAPPTSRSSYNEQFF. The rearrangement joins TRBV4-1 to TRBJ2-1, with 7 positions matching TRBD2. Germline V CDR1 and CDR2: MGHRA, YSYEKL. V lost 3 bases and J lost 0; bases outside the gene matches: 14. The CDR3 spans 19 residues.

The V gene is TRBV4-2, the J gene TRBJ1-1; 7 positions agree with TRBD1. CDR3 size: 15 residues. Per germline, CDR1 LGHNA and CDR2 YNFKEQ. The V gene end was trimmed by 4 bases and the J gene end by 0 bases; junction bases not matched to a gene: 5. CDR3 sequence: CASSPRTGVNTEAFF. Written as DNA, the CDR3 is TGTGCCAGCAGCCCCCGGACAGGAGTGAACACTGAAGCTTTCTTT.

V usage is TRBV5-1 and J usage is TRBJ2-1, with 9 positions matching TRBD2. The CDR3 covers 15 residues. Trimming at V came to 5 bases and at J to 4 bases, leaving 7 bases not matched to a gene. Germline CDR1 reads SGHRS; CDR2 reads YFSETQ. The CDR3 reads CASSVSGSLYNEQFF. For the CDR3, the DNA is TGCGCCAGCAGTGTTAGCGGGAGCCTGTACAATGAGCAGTTCTTC.

The chain has TRBV6-5 and TRBJ1-2; a possible D gene is TRBD1 (5 bases). The CDR3 loop spans 15 amino acids. V lost 2 bases and J 4 bases, leaving 14 bases between the germline ends. CDR1 is MNHEY, CDR2 SVGAGI, per germline. The CDR3 protein is CASSYGGGAGYGYTF. The CDR3 DNA follows: TGTGCCAGCAGTTACGGTGGCGGGGCCGGCTATGGCTACACCTTC.

The rearrangement links TRBV11-2 to TRBJ2-7; D unclear. Per germline, CDR1 SGHAT and CDR2 FQNNGV. V was pared by 1 base and J by 5 bases, with 6 bases between. The CDR3 length is 12 residues. DNA for the CDR3: TGTGCCAGCAGCTTAGCTGAGGACGAGCAGTACTTC. Protein sequence: CASSLAEDEQYF.

In its sample, this clone was seen once. V and J are TRBV19 and TRBJ2-7; 7 nucleotides match TRBD1. The CDR3 extends over 15 amino acids. Germline V gene data show CDR1 as LNHDA and CDR2 as SQIVND (reference sequence). The junction had 5 bases not matched to a gene; V was cut back by 3 bases and J by 0 bases. In DNA, the CDR3 is TGTGCCAGTAGTATTTCGACAGGGCCCTCCTACGAGCAGTACTTC. It yields the protein CASSISTGPSYEQYF. Using reference TRBV19 and TRBJ2-7 for the parts outside the CDR3, the full variable domain is DGGITQSPKYLFRKEGQNVTLSCEQNLNHDAMYWYRQDPGQGLRLIYYSQIVNDFQKGDIAEGYSVSREKKESFPLTVTSAQKNPTAFYLCASSISTGPSYEQYFGPGTRLTVT.

The V call is TRBV19, the J call TRBJ1-1; maybe TRBD1 (5 bases). With 5 bases removed from V and 2 bases from J, the gap between germline ends came to 15 bases. The CDR3 runs to 15 residues. Germline V gene sequence: CDR1 LNHDA, CDR2 SQIVND (reference sequence). Written as DNA, the CDR3 is TGTGCCAGTAGTGTACAGACGGGGGGAAACACTGAAGCTTTCTTT. The encoded protein is CASSVQTGGNTEAFF.

The chain is built from TRBV2 and TRBJ2-7; D call uncertain. Trimming stripped 3 bases from V and 4 bases from J, with 19 bases between. The CDR3 length is 16 residues. Germline V gene sequence: CDR1 SNHLY, CDR2 FYNNEI. CDR3 sequence: CASSDARPEAQYEQYF. The CDR3 region has the DNA TGTGCCAGCAGTGACGCGAGGCCTGAGGCCCAGTACGAGCAGTACTTC.

The rearrangement uses TRBV30 and TRBJ1-6, with TRBD1 matching 7 bases. The CDR3 loop spans 16 amino acids. The junction had 14 bases not matched to a gene; V was cut back by 3 bases and J by 9 bases. Germline CDR1 is GTSNPN and CDR2 is SVGIG (reference sequence). Here the CDR3 reads CAWSPDRVSSSSPLHF. The DNA for the CDR3 is TGTGCCTGGAGCCCCGACAGGGTTAGTTCGTCTTCACCCCTCCACTTT.

The CDR3 reads CASRQQGPSYEQYF. The CDR3 bases are TGTGCCAGCAGACAACAGGGGCCCTCCTACGAGCAGTACTTC. This chain connects TRBV6-6 to TRBJ2-7; 7 nucleotides align to TRBD1. The length of the CDR3 is 14 residues. Trimming removed 6 bases from V and 0 bases from J; junction bases left unmatched: 5. Germline CDR1 is MNHNY and CDR2 is SVGAGI (reference sequence).

This clone was recorded only once. The rearrangement links TRBV10-2 to TRBJ2-1; 10 bases line up with TRBD2. The germline V gene has CDR1 WSHSY and CDR2 SAAADI. This CDR3 is 15 amino acids long. Trimming at V came to 6 bases and at J to 10 bases, leaving 12 bases not matched to a gene. The CDR3 nucleotides read TGCGCCAGCAGCCATGGGACTAGCGCTAAAGGGGAGCAGTTCTTC. It is translated as CASSHGTSAKGEQFF.

The gene calls are TRBV6-1 and TRBJ1-4; D is perhaps TRBD1 (6 bases). Per the germline V gene, CDR1 is MNHNS and CDR2 is SASEGT. Trimming shortened V by 4 bases and J by 7 bases, and 19 bases separated the two germline ends. The length of the CDR3 is 16 residues. CDR3 sequence: CASSVGLQGRGEKLFF. CDR3 DNA: TGTGCCAGCAGTGTCGGGCTGCAGGGGCGAGGTGAAAAACTGTTTTTT.

This chain joins TRBV11-3 and TRBJ2-1, with no clear D. CDR3 length: 12 residues. Germline CDR1 is SGHNT and CDR2 is YENEEA. V was shortened by 6 bases and J by 4 bases, with 7 bases between the two germline ends. The CDR3 coding sequence is TGTGCCAGCAGTCGACATTACAATGAGCAGTTCTTC. Amino acid sequence: CASSRHYNEQFF. Complete variable domain (other parts from reference TRBV11-3 and TRBJ2-1): EAGVVQSPRYKIIEKKQPVAFWCNPISGHNTLYWYLQNLGQGPELLIRYENEEAVDDSQLPKDRFSAERLKGVDSTLKIQPAELGDSAVYLCASSRHYNEQFFGPGTRLTVL.

The gene calls are TRBV12-2 and TRBJ2-1; no check of the table's D call, TRBD2, against the DNA was made. TRBV12-2 is a pseudogene segment. There are 18 residues in the CDR3. This chain's CDR3 is CASPLYRVAGVCYNEQFF. Here the CDR3 DNA reads TGTGCAAGTCCCCTTTACCGGGTAGCGGGAGTTTGCTACAATGAGCAGTTCTTC.

This chain's CDR3 is CASTAYDSGSQPQHF. CDR3 bases: TGTGCCAGTACGGCCTACGACTCCGGGAGTCAGCCCCAGCATTTT. The rearrangement joins TRBV19 to TRBJ1-5; the D is unclear. The CDR3 is made up of 15 amino acids. V was trimmed by 7 bases and J by 6 bases, leaving 19 bases between them. Looked up from germline, CDR1 is LNHDA and CDR2 is SQIVND (reference sequence).

CDR3 amino acids: CASSQSQVDEAFF. Written as DNA, the CDR3 is TGTGCCAGCAGCCAGAGCCAGGTGGATGAAGCTTTCTTT. The chain is built from TRBV6-4 and TRBJ1-1; D not certain. The CDR3 is made up of 13 amino acids. The germline CDR1 and CDR2 sequences are MRHNA and SNTAGT. Between the trimmed V and J ends, which lost 6 bases and 7 bases, there was a span of 15 bases.

V is TRBV27 and J is TRBJ2-1, with D possibly TRBD2 on 5 matching bases. The germline CDR1 and CDR2 sequences are MNHEY and SMNVEV (reference sequence). V lost 6 bases and J 7 bases, leaving 19 bases between the germline ends. This CDR3 is built from 15 residues. CDR3 sequence reads: CASRPGVSGVNEQFF. The CDR3 nucleotides read TGTGCCAGCAGACCCGGGGTTTCTGGAGTGAATGAGCAGTTCTTC.

This clone is a singleton in its sample. The J gene is TRBJ2-7, the V gene TRBV6-5; D is perhaps TRBD1 (6 bases). The CDR3 is 15 amino acids. V lost 2 bases, J lost 3 bases, and 14 bases lay in between. CDR1 MNHEY and CDR2 SVGAGI come from the germline V gene. CDR3 loop: CASSYSTGTLYEQYF. The DNA for the CDR3 is TGTGCCAGCAGTTACAGCACCGGGACACTCTACGAGCAGTACTTC.

CDR3 sequence (DNA): TGTGCCAGCAGCAAAGTCGGGACAGGGGATTCTGGGGCCAACGTCCTGACTTTC. The encoded protein is CASSKVGTGDSGANVLTF. This chain joins TRBV21-1 and TRBJ2-6; the DNA was not used to check the table's D call, TRBD1. TRBV21-1 is shown as a pseudogene. The CDR3 runs to 18 residues.

The chain uses TRBV2 and TRBJ2-4; D perhaps matches TRBD1 (5 bases). Trimming removed 2 bases at V and 2 bases at J, with 13 bases between. The CDR3 covers 16 residues. The germline CDR1 and CDR2 sequences are SNHLY and FYNNEI. The CDR3 region has the DNA TGTGCCAGCAGTGAAAGGGGTGGGCGAACCAAAAACATTCAGTACTTC. As protein: CASSERGGRTKNIQYF.

The chain recombines TRBV9 with TRBJ2-7, with 8 bases lining up with TRBD2. Germline values: CDR1 SGDLS, CDR2 YYNGEE. This CDR3 has 15 amino acids. Trimming at V came to 4 bases and at J to 5 bases, leaving 11 bases not matched to a gene. The CDR3 sequence: CASSPLPGGRHEQYF. The CDR3 DNA reads TGTGCCAGCAGCCCCCTTCCGGGAGGGCGCCACGAGCAGTACTTC. Together with reference TRBV9 and TRBJ2-7, the CDR3 gives the full variable domain: DSGVTQTPKHLITATGQRVTLRCSPRSGDLSVYWYQQSLDQGLQFLIQYYNGEERAKGNILERFSAQQFPDLHSELNLSSLELGDSALYFCASSPLPGGRHEQYFGPGTRLTVT.

The chain is built from TRBV5-4 and TRBJ2-7; 8 bases fit TRBD2. V shed 4 bases and J 5 bases; nucleotides not matched to a gene: 8. Germline V lookup: CDR1 SGHNT, CDR2 YYREEE (reference sequence). The CDR3 length is 14 residues. The CDR3 sequence is CASSPGTRGNEQYF. The CDR3 DNA follows: TGTGCCAGCAGCCCTGGGACTAGAGGTAACGAGCAGTACTTC.

The chain uses TRBV25-1 and TRBJ2-1; 10 nucleotides agree with TRBD2. The CDR3 is 15 residues long. CDR1 and CDR2 from the germline V gene are MGHDK and SYGVNS. V lost 8 bases and J lost 0; bases outside the gene matches: 4. The CDR3 DNA reads TGTGCCAGCGGACTAGCGGTTAGCTCCTACAATGAGCAGTTCTTC. Translation gives CASGLAVSSYNEQFF.

The J gene is TRBJ2-1, the V gene TRBV7-6, with 8 bases fitting TRBD1. The V gene end was trimmed by 5 bases and the J gene end by 12 bases; junction bases not matched to a gene: 3. Germline V gene data show CDR1 as SGHVS and CDR2 as FNYEAQ. The CDR3 consists of 11 residues. The CDR3 nucleotides read TGTGCCAGCAGCACACAGGGGGGGCAGTTCTTC. Translating gives CASSTQGGQFF.

This clone was seen only once. The rearrangement joins TRBV5-1 to TRBJ1-2, with D unclear. Trimming left V 1 base short and J 6 bases short, with 13 bases between. Germline-derived CDR1 and CDR2 are SGHRS and YFSETQ. The CDR3 extends over 14 amino acids. The CDR3 sequence: CASSLSGVDDGYTF. The CDR3, as DNA: TGCGCCAGCAGCTTGAGCGGGGTTGACGATGGCTACACCTTC.

The chain couples TRBV7-9 to TRBJ2-4, with D perhaps matching TRBD1 (6 bases). V was cut by 4 bases and J by 4 bases, with 14 bases left in between. CDR1 is SEHNR, CDR2 FQNEAQ, per germline (reference sequence). The CDR3 is 15 amino acids. CDR3: CASSSTGTPKNIQYF. The CDR3 bases are TGTGCCAGCAGCTCAACTGGGACACCGAAAAACATTCAGTACTTC.